The sequence of this T cell receptor beta chain was determined in a study of shared clonotypes between healthy human individuals. Germline assignment: CDR1 PRHDT and CDR2 FYEKMQ (reference sequence). V was pared by 5 bases and J by 10 bases, with 24 bases between. The CDR3 has 16 residues. Measured with immunoSEQ multiplex PCR; TCRdb has only the in-frame clones, and not every one. Of 450,000 to 500,000 clones in the sample, approximately 84% were seen once. The receptor was derived from a woman aged 40 to 50 in good health. Some clones in this sample may be carry-over from other donors' samples. The chain is built from TRBV13 and TRBJ2-1, with a possible D match to TRBD2 (5 bases). The sequenced sample consisted of PBMCs. The chain's CDR3 is CASSPPMTDRETEQFF. The CDR3 coding sequence is TGTGCCAGCAGCCCTCCCATGACTGATCGGGAAACAGAGCAGTTCTTC. Full variable domain (outside the CDR3, taken from reference TRBV13 and TRBJ2-1): AAGVIQSPRHLIKEKRETATLKCYPIPRHDTVYWYQQGPGQDPQFLISFYEKMQSDKGSIPDRFSAQQFSDYHSELNMSSLELGDSALYFCASSPPMTDRETEQFFGPGTRLTVL.